This TCR beta chain was recovered during a study of blood T cell repertoires in COVID-19. Across the whole study: T cells, B-cell-depleted T cells, or PBMCs provided the cDNA or gDNA that served as material.

This table comes from immunoSEQ multiplex PCR, and its TCRdb copy is limited to in-frame clones, with some not included. This sample yields around 70,000 clones, of which around 88% are seen a single time; 10% to 15% belongs to the top ten. J gave up 4 bases and V 3 bases, and 7 bases lay outside the gene matches. Germline V gene data show CDR1 as LNHDA and CDR2 as SQIVND (reference sequence). CDR3 size: 15 residues. The TCR was taken from a human donor in a cohort sampled during active COVID-19. The chain joins TRBV19 to TRBJ2-5; 8 bases match TRBD2. Sequences were obtained from peripheral blood. CDR3 in DNA: TGTGCCAGTAGTATCGGTGGCGGGAGGCGAGAGACCCAGTACTTC. Amino acids: CASSIGGGRRETQYF.